This T cell receptor beta chain emerged from a study of prognosis after radiotherapy for stage I lung cancer. This clonotype was seen at least ten times. The CDR3 is 13 residues long. The germline V gene has CDR1 GTSNPN and CDR2 SVGIG (reference sequence). The V end lost 5 bases, the J end lost 4 bases, and 11 bases lay between the germline ends. CDR3 of TCR beta was amplified from genomic DNA via a two-round multiplex PCR. Primers specific to each TRBV and TRBJ gene drove first-round PCR. TCRdb re-derived calls from the multiplex PCR reads in MiXCR, one entry per CDR3 protein. This table holds roughly 26,000 distinct CDR3 sequences, around 30% found once.

The clonotype comes from a donor of 50 years or more with non-small cell lung cancer. The starting material was PBMCs, obtained before or after stereotactic body radiation therapy (not recorded which). The chain carries TRBV30 and TRBJ1-4, with D possibly being TRBD1 (5 bases). For the CDR3, the DNA is TGTGCCTGGCGCGGGACGGATAATGAAAAACTGTTTTTT. Residues: CAWRGTDNEKLFF.